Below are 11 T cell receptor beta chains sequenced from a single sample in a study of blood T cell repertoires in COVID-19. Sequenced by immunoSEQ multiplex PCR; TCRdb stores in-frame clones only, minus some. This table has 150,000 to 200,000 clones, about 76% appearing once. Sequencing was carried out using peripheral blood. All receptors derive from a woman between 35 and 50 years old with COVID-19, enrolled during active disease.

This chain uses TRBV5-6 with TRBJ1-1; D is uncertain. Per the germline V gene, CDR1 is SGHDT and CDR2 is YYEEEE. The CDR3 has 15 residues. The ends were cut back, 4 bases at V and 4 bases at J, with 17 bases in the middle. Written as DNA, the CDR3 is TGTGCCAGCAGCCCCCCTCGGGTGGGAGGCACTGAAGCTTTCTTT. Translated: CASSPPRVGGTEAFF.

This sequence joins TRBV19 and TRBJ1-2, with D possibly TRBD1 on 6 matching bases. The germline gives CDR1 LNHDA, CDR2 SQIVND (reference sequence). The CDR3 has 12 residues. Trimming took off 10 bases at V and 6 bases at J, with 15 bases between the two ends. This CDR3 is CATEQGKHGYTF. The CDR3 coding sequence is TGTGCCACGGAACAGGGAAAGCATGGCTACACCTTC.

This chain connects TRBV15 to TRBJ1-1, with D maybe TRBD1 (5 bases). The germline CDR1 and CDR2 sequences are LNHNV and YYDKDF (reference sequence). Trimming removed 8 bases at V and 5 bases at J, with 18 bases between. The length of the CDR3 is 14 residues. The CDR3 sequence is CATYPNQGGTEAFF. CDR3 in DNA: TGTGCCACCTACCCCAATCAGGGCGGAACTGAAGCTTTCTTT.

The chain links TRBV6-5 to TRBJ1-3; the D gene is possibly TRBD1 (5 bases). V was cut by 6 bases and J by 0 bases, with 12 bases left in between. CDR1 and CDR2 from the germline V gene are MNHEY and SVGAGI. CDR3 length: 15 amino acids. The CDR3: CASSQGGVSGNTIYF. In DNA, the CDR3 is TGTGCCAGCAGCCAGGGAGGGGTCTCTGGAAACACCATATATTTT.

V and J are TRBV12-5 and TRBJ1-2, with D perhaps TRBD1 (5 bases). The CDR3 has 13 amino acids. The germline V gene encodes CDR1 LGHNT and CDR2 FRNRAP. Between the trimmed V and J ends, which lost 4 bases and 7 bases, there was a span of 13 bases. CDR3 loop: CASGWRGLGGYTF. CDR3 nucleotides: TGTGCTAGTGGTTGGAGGGGTTTGGGTGGCTACACCTTC.

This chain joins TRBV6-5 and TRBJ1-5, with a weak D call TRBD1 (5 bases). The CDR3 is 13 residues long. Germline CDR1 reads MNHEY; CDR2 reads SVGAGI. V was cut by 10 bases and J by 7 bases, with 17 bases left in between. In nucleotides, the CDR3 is TGTGCCACCCGGGTGGAGGGACGACAGCCCCAGCATTTT. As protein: CATRVEGRQPQHF.

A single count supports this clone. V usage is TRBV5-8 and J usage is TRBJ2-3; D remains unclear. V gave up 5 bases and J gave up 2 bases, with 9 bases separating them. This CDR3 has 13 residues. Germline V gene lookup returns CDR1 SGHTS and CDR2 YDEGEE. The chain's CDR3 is CASSFTVTDTQYF. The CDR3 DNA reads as TGTGCCAGCAGTTTTACAGTCACAGATACGCAGTATTTT. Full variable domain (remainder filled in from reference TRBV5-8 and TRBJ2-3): EAGVTQSPTHLIKTRGQQATLRCSPISGHTSVYWYQQALGLGLQFLLWYDEGEERNRGNFPPRFSGRQFPNYSSELNVNALELEDSALYLCASSFTVTDTQYFGPGTRLTVL.

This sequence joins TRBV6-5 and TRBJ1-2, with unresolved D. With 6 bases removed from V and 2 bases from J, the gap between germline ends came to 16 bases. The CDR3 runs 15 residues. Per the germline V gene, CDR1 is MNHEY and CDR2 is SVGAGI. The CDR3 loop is CASRQPRSGNYGYTF. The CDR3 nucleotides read TGTGCCAGCAGACAGCCAAGGTCGGGAAACTATGGCTACACCTTC.

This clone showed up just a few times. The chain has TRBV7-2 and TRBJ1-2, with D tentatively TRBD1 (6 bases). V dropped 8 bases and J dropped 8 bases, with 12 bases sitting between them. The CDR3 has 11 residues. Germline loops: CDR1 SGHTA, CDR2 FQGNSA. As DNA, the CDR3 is TGTGCCAGCCCGACAGGCGGGGGCTACACCTTC. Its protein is CASPTGGGYTF.

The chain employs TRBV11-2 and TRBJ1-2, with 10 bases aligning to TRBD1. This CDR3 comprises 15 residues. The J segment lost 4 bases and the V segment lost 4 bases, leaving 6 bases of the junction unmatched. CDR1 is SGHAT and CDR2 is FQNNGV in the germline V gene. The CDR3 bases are TGTGCCAGCAGCTCCCGGGACAGGGGCTTCTATGGCTACACCTTC. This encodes CASSSRDRGFYGYTF.

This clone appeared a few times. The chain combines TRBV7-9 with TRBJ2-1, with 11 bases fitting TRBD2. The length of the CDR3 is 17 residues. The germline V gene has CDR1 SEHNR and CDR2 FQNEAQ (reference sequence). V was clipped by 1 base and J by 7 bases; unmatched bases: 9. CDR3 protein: CASSLDPRSGRGNEQFF. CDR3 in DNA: TGTGCCAGCAGCTTAGACCCCCGTAGCGGGAGGGGGAATGAGCAGTTCTTC.